Shown below are 18 T cell receptor beta chains from a single sample sequenced in a study of breast tumors, draining lymph nodes, adjacent tissues. Samples came from axillary lymph nodes draining the breast cancer. Using its own MiXCR run on the multiplex PCR reads, TCRdb lists one record per CDR3 protein. The sample includes approximately 280,000 distinct CDR3 sequences, roughly 31% of them seen just once. The sample taken for sequencing was axillary lymph node tissue. These receptors all come from a female donor with breast cancer. Some clones in this sample may be carry-over from other donors' samples.

The chain couples TRBV6-5 to TRBJ1-1, with a weak D call TRBD1 (6 bases). The CDR3 covers 15 residues. V was trimmed by 4 bases and J by 3 bases, leaving 15 bases between them. Germline V gene data show CDR1 as MNHEY and CDR2 as SVGAGI. CDR3 loop: CASSSPTGPHTEAFF. In DNA form, the CDR3 reads TGTGCCAGCAGTTCCCCGACAGGACCCCACACTGAAGCTTTCTTT.

In the case of this clonotype: This CDR3 is missing its conserved last phenylalanine or tryptophan, likely due to a read error. The limits of the CDR3 on the DNA are not certain, so only TCRdb's listed CDR3 is given. The gene calls are TRBV15 and TRBJ2-6; TRBD2, the table's D call, lacks a check against the DNA. Germline CDR1 LNHNV, CDR2 YYDKDF (reference sequence). Inclusive of both ends, the CDR3 amounts to 10 amino acids. This CDR3 reads CATSRDYGTS.

The rearrangement links TRBV10-3 to TRBJ1-6; D gene ambiguous. V dropped 3 bases and J dropped 1 base, with 7 bases sitting between them. Germline CDR1 reads ENHRY; CDR2 reads SYGVKD. This CDR3 has 15 residues. This chain's CDR3 is CAISEVRSYNSPLHF. CDR3 DNA sequence: TGTGCCATCAGTGAAGTGAGGTCCTATAATTCACCCCTCCACTTT.

Many counts were recorded for this clonotype. The chain recombines TRBV27 with TRBJ2-5, with D uncertain. Germline V CDR1 and CDR2: MNHEY, SMNVEV (reference sequence). The CDR3 contains 13 residues. Trimming removed 4 bases at V and 5 bases at J, with 11 bases between. This CDR3 is CASSSFGLETQYF. The CDR3 region has the DNA TGTGCCAGCAGTTCATTTGGGTTGGAGACCCAGTACTTC.

V and J are TRBV20-1 and TRBJ2-3; D is undetermined. Germline CDR1 is DFQATT and CDR2 is SNEGSKA (reference sequence). The CDR3 covers 12 residues. V gave up 7 bases and J gave up 11 bases, with 19 bases separating them. The CDR3 DNA reads as TGCAGTGGGATCGGGCCTAACAATGAGCAGTATTTT. This codes for CSGIGPNNEQYF.

This clonotype occurred many times. V gene TRBV9 combines with J gene TRBJ1-6; a weak D match, TRBD1 (5 bases). The CDR3 covers 14 residues. V was pared by 3 bases and J by 6 bases, with 10 bases between. The germline gives CDR1 SGDLS, CDR2 YYNGEE. CDR3 region: CASSAQEGNSPLHF. The CDR3 DNA reads TGTGCCAGCAGCGCACAGGAGGGTAATTCACCCCTCCACTTT.

This clonotype was counted a few times. A much larger clone is a single base away; this may be a read error. Without the conserved terminal phenylalanine or tryptophan, this CDR3 likely stems from a read error. The V call is TRBV5-1, the J call TRBJ2-1, with D possibly being TRBD1 (6 bases). Looked up from germline, CDR1 is SGHRS and CDR2 is YFSETQ. The CDR3 loop spans 13 amino acids. Between the trimmed V and J ends, which lost 5 bases and 5 bases, there was a span of 11 bases. The CDR3 loop reads CASRQGPDNEQFL. The CDR3 coding sequence is TGCGCCAGCAGACAGGGACCCGACAATGAGCAGTTCCTC.

This clonotype was seen many times. The rearrangement uses TRBV11-2 and TRBJ2-3; 13 bases line up with TRBD2. This CDR3 is 18 amino acids long. V lost 3 bases and J lost 2; bases outside the gene matches: 8. CDR1 and CDR2 (germline): SGHAT, FQNNGV. The CDR3 is CASSFRLAGGELTDTQYF. CDR3 in DNA: TGTGCCAGCAGCTTCCGACTAGCGGGGGGAGAGCTCACAGATACGCAGTATTTT.

Ten or more counts support this clonotype. The chain links TRBV15 to TRBJ2-7, with unresolved D. The length of the CDR3 is 13 residues. V was pared by 1 base and J by 3 bases, with 7 bases between. Germline CDR1 is LNHNV and CDR2 is YYDKDF (reference sequence). This CDR3 reads CATSRAQSYEQYF. In nucleotides, the CDR3 is TGTGCCACCAGCAGAGCGCAAAGCTACGAGCAGTACTTC.

The sample holds many counts of this clonotype. This chain uses TRBV3-1 with TRBJ2-5, with D unresolved. CDR3 length equals 14 residues. Germline assignment: CDR1 LGHDT and CDR2 YNNKEL (reference sequence). The ends were cut back, 0 bases at V and 1 base at J, with 6 bases in the middle. The CDR3 DNA reads TGTGCCAGCAGCCAAGAGATAGTCCAAGAGACCCAGTACTTC. Protein product: CASSQEIVQETQYF.

The V gene is TRBV12-3 or TRBV12-4, the J gene TRBJ1-1; D is ambiguous. V was shortened by 1 base and J by 0 bases, with 9 bases between the two germline ends. The length of the CDR3 is 15 residues. This chain's CDR3 is CASSLVWGMNTEAFF. DNA for the CDR3: TGTGCCAGCAGTTTAGTTTGGGGAATGAACACTGAAGCTTTCTTT.

This clonotype showed up many times. The V and J genes are TRBV7-8 and TRBJ2-3; tentative D call: TRBD2 (6 bases). There are 14 residues in the CDR3. V was shortened by 5 bases and J by 0 bases, with 9 bases between the two germline ends. The germline V gene encodes CDR1 SGHVS and CDR2 FQNEAQ. The CDR3 here is CASSTRDSTDTQYF. The DNA of the CDR3 is TGTGCCAGCAGCACGCGGGACAGCACAGATACGCAGTATTTT.

This chain connects TRBV30 to TRBJ2-1; 8 positions match TRBD2. The CDR3 consists of 15 residues. Trimming took 5 bases from V and 6 from J; bases not matched to a gene: 12. Germline assignment: CDR1 GTSNPN and CDR2 SVGIG (reference sequence). Here the CDR3 reads CAWSNQAGVSNEQFF. As DNA, the CDR3 is TGTGCCTGGTCTAATCAAGCGGGAGTAAGCAATGAGCAGTTCTTC.

The chain links TRBV10-3 to TRBJ2-5, with a weak D call TRBD2 (5 bases). Germline V lookup: CDR1 ENHRY, CDR2 SYGVKD. The CDR3 is made up of 14 amino acids. V lost 4 bases and J lost 3, with 12 bases in between. The CDR3 sequence: CAISGGRTEETQYF. In nucleotides, the CDR3 is TGTGCCATCAGTGGTGGCAGGACTGAAGAGACCCAGTACTTC.

With respect to this clonotype: The conserved phenylalanine or tryptophan is not found at the CDR3 terminus, so this likely reflects a read error. This rearrangement joins TRBV11-2 to TRBJ1-2, with D perhaps matching TRBD1 (6 bases). The CDR3 runs 14 residues. Germline CDR1 SGHAT, CDR2 FQNNGV. The germline V and J ends were trimmed by 5 bases and 8 bases, with 18 bases remaining between them. CDR3 in DNA: TGTGCCAGCAGCCACCCGGGAAGGGGGGCGGGCTACACCTCC. Protein: CASSHPGRGAGYTS.

This clonotype was counted at least ten times. J is TRBJ2-7 and V is TRBV5-1; 9 bases line up with TRBD1. The CDR3 loop spans 19 amino acids. Unmatched junction bases numbered 18, after V lost 0 bases and J lost 5 bases. Germline V gene sequence: CDR1 SGHRS, CDR2 YFSETQ. DNA for the CDR3: TGCGCCAGCAGCTTGGCCGGCGGGTTAACAGGGGGCAGAGGAAACGAGCAGTACTTC. This translates into CASSLAGGLTGGRGNEQYF. Supplemented by reference TRBV5-1 and TRBJ2-7, the full variable domain reads KAGVTQTPRYLIKTRGQQVTLSCSPISGHRSVSWYQQTPGQGLQFLFEYFSETQRNKGNFPGRFSGRQFSNSRSEMNVSTLELGDSALYLCASSLAGGLTGGRGNEQYFGPGTRLTVT.

The J gene is TRBJ1-5, the V gene TRBV29-1; the D is unclear. This CDR3 is 14 amino acids long. Germline loops: CDR1 SQVTM, CDR2 ANQGSEA. V dropped 6 bases and J dropped 0 bases, with 12 bases sitting between them. CDR3 nucleotide sequence: TGCAGCGTCGTGACCGCAGATAGCAATCAGCCCCAGCATTTT. Its translation is CSVVTADSNQPQHF.

There are a few counts of this clonotype. The chain links TRBV6-7 to TRBJ1-5; 7 bases match TRBD1. TRBV6-7 is noted as an ORF with a role that remains uncertain. CDR3 size: 17 residues. V trimming: 5 bases; J trimming: 5 bases; junction bases outside the gene matches: 15. The DNA for the CDR3 is TGTGCCAGCAGTCAACGACAGGGAACCCGTCGATATCAGCCCCAGCATTTT. It yields the protein CASSQRQGTRRYQPQHF.